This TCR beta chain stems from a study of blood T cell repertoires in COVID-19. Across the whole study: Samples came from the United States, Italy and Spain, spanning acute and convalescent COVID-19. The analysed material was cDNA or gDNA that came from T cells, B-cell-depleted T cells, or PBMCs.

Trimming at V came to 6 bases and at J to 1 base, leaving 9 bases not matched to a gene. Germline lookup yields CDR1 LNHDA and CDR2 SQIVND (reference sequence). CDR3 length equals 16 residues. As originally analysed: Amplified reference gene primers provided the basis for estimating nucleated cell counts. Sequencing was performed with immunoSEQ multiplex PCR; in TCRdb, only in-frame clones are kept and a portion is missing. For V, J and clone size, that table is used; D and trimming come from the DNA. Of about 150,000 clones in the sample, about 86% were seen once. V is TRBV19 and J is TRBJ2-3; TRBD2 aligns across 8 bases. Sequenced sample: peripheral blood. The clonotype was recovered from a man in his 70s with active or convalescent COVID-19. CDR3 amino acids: CASRRTGGPGTDTQYF. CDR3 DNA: TGTGCCAGTAGGCGGACGGGAGGGCCGGGCACAGATACGCAGTATTTT.